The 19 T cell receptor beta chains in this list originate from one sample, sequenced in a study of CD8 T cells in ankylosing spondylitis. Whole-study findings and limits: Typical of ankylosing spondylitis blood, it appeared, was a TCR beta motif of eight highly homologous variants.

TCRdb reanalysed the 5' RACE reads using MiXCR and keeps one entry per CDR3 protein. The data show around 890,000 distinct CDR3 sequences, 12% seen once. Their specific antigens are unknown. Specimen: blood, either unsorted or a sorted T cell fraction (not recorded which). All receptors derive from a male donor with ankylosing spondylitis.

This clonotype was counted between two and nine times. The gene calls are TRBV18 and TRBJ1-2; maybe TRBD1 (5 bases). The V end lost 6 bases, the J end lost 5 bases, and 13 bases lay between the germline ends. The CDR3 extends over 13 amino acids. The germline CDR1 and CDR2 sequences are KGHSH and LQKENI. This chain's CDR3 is CASSPGRIYGYTF. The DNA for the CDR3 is TGTGCCAGCTCCCCGGGACGGATATATGGCTACACCTTC.

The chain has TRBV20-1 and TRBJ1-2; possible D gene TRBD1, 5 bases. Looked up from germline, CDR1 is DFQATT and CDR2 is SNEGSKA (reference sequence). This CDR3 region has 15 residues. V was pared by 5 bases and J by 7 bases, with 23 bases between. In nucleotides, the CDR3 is TGCAGTGCTCTTTCCCCAGCTAGGGGCTTAAGTGGCTACACCTTC. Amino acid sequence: CSALSPARGLSGYTF.

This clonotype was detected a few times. This chain's CDR3 is CASSYREPGANVLTF. In DNA, the CDR3 is TGTGCCAGCAGCTACCGTGAACCAGGGGCCAACGTCCTGACTTTC. V is TRBV6-2 or TRBV6-3 and J is TRBJ2-6; no reliable D call. V lost 6 bases to trimming and J lost 4 bases, with 13 bases between them. Germline V gives CDR1 MNHEY, CDR2 SVGEGT. The CDR3 has 15 amino acids.

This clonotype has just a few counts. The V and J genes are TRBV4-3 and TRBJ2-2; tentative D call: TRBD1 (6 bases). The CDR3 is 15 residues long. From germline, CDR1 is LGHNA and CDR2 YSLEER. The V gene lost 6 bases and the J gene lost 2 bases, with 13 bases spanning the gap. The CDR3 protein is CASSRRTVNTGELFF. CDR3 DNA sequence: TGCGCCAGCAGTCGTCGGACAGTTAACACCGGGGAGCTGTTTTTT.

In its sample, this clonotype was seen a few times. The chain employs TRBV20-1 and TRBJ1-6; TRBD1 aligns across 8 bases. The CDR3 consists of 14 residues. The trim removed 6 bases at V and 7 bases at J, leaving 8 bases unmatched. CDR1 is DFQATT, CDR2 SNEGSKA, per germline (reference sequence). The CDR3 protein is CSAIPDRANSPLHF. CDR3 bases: TGCAGTGCGATCCCGGACAGGGCCAATTCACCCCTCCACTTT.

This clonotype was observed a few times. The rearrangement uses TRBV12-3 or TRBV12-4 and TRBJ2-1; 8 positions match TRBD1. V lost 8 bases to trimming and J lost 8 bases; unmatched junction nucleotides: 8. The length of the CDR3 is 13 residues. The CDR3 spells CASRGQGLYEQFF. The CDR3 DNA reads TGTGCCAGCCGCGGACAGGGACTGTATGAGCAGTTCTTC.

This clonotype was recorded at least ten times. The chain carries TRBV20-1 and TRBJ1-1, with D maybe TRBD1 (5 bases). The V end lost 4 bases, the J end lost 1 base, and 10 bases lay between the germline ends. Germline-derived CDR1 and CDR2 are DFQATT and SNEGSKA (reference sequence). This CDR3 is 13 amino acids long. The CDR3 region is CSANRDGNTEAFF. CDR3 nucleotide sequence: TGCAGTGCTAATCGGGACGGGAACACTGAAGCTTTCTTT.

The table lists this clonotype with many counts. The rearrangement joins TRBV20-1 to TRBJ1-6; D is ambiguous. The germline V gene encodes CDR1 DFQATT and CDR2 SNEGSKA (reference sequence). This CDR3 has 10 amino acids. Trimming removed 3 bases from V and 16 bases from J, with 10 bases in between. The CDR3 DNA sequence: TGCAGTGCTAGTTCTTCCCTACTCCACTTT. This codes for CSASSSLLHF.

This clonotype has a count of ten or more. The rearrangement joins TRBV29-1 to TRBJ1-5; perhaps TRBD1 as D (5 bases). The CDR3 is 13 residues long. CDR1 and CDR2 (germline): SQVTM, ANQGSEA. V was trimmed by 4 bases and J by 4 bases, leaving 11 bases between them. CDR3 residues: CSVGTSLNQPQHF. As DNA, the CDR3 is TGCAGCGTTGGGACAAGCCTAAATCAGCCCCAGCATTTT.

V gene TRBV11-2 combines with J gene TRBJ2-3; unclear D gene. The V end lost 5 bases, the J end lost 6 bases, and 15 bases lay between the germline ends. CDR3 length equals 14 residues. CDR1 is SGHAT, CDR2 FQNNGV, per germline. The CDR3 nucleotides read TGTGCCAGCAGCGGTGACATACTTTCGGATACGCAGTATTTT. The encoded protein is CASSGDILSDTQYF.

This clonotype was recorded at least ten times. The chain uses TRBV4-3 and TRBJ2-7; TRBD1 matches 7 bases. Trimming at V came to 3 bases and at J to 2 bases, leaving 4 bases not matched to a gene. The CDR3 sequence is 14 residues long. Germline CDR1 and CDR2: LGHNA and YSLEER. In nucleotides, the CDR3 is TGCGCCAGCAGCCATCGGACAGGACCCTACGAGCAGTACTTC. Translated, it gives CASSHRTGPYEQYF.

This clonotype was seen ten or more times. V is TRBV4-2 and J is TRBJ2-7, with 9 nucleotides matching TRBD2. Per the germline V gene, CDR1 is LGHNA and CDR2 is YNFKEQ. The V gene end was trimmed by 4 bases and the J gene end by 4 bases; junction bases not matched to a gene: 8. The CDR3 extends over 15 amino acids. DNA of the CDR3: TGTGCCAGCAGCCCCCTTAGCGGGAGCTCGTACGAGCAGTACTTC. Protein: CASSPLSGSSYEQYF.

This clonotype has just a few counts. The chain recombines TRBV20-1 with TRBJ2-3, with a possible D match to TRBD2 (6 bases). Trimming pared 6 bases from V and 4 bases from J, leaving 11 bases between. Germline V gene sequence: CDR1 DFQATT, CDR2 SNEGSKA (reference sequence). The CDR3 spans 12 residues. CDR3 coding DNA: TGCAGTGCCACTAGCAGATCAGATACGCAGTATTTT. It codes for CSATSRSDTQYF.

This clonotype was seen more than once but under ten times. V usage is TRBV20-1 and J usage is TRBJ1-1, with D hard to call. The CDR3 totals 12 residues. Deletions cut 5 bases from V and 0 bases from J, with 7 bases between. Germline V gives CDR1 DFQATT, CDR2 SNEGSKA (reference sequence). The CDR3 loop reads CSAPTLNTEAFF. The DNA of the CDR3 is TGCAGTGCTCCGACACTGAACACTGAAGCTTTCTTT.

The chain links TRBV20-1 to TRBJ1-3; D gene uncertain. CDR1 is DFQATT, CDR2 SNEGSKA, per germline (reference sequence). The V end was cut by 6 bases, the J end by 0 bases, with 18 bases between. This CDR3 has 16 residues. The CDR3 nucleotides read TGCAGTGCCCTTAGGAGAGGGTCCGACTCTGGAAACACCATATATTTT. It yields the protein CSALRRGSDSGNTIYF.

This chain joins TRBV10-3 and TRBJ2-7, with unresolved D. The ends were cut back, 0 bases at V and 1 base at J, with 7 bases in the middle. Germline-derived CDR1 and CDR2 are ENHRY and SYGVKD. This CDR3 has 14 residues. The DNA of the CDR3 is TGTGCCATCAGTGAGTCGGACGTATCCTACGAGCAGTACTTC. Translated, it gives CAISESDVSYEQYF.

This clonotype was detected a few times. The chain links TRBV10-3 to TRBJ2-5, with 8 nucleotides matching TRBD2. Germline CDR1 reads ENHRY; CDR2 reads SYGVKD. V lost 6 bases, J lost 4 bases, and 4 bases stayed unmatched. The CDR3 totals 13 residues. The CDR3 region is CAISRTSRETQYF. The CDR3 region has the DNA TGTGCCATCAGCAGGACTAGCAGAGAGACCCAGTACTTC.

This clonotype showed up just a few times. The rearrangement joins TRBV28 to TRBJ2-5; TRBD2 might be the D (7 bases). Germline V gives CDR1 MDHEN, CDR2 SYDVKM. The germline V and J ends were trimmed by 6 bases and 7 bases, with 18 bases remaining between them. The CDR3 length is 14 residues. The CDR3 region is CASRGGATLRTQYF. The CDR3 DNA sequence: TGTGCCAGCAGGGGGGGGGCGACCCTCAGGACCCAGTACTTC.

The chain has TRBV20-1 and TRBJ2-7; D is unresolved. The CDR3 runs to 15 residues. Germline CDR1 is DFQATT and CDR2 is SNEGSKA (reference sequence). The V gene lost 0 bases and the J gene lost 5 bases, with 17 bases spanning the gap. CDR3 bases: TGCAGTGCTAGAGATAGAGGCTTGGCTCGGGACGAGCAGTACTTC. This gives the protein CSARDRGLARDEQYF.